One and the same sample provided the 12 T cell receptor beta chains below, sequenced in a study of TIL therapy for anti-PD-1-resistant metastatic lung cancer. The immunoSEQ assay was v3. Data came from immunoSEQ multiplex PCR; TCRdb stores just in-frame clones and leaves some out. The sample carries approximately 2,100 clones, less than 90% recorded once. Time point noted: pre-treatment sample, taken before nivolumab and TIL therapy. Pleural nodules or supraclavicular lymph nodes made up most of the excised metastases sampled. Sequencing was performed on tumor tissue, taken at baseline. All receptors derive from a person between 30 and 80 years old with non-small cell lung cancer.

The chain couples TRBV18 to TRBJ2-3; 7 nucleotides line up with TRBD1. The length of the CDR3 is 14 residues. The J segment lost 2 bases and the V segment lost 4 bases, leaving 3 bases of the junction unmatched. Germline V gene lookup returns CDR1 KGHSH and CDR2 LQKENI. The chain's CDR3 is CASSRQGLTDTQYF. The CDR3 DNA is TGTGCCAGCTCACGACAGGGCCTCACAGATACGCAGTATTTT. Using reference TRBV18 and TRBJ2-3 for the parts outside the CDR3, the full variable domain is NAGVMQNPRHLVRRRGQEARLRCSPMKGHSHVYWYRQLPEEGLKFMVYLQKENIIDESGMPKERFSAEFPKEGPSILRIQQVVRGDSAAYFCASSRQGLTDTQYFGPGTRLTVL.

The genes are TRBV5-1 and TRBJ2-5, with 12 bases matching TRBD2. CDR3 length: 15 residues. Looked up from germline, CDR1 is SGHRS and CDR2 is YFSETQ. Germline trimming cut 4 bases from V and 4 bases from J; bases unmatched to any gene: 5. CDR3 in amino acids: CASSLRLAGVETQYF. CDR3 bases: TGCGCCAGCAGCCTCCGACTAGCGGGAGTAGAGACCCAGTACTTC.

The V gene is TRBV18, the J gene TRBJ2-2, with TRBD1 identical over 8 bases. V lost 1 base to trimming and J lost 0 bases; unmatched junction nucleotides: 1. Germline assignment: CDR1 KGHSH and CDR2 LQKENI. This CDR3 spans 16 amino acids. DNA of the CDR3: TGTGCCAGCTCACCACTGGGACAGGCGAACACCGGGGAGCTGTTTTTT. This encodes CASSPLGQANTGELFF.

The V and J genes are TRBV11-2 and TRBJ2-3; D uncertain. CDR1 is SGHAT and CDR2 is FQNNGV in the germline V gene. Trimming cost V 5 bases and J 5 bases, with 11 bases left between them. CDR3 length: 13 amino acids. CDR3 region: CASSRLRLDTQYF. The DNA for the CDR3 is TGTGCCAGCAGCCGTCTGCGGTTAGATACGCAGTATTTT.

CDR3 amino acids: CASSFPGRGQETQYF. CDR3 bases: TGTGCCAGCAGCTTCCCCGGCAGGGGCCAAGAGACCCAGTACTTC. V and J are TRBV5-4 and TRBJ2-5; the D gene is possibly TRBD1 (6 bases). Germline assignment: CDR1 SGHNT and CDR2 YYREEE (reference sequence). The CDR3 is 15 amino acids. Deletions cut 2 bases from V and 1 base from J, with 12 bases between.

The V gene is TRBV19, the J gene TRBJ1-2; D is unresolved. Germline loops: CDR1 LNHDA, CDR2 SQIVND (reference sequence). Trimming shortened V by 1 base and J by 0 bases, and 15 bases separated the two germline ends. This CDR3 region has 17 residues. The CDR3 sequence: CASSIGGPQGANYGYTF. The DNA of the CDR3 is TGTGCCAGTAGTATAGGGGGTCCGCAAGGAGCTAACTATGGCTACACCTTC. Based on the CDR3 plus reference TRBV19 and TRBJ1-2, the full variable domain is DGGITQSPKYLFRKEGQNVTLSCEQNLNHDAMYWYRQDPGQGLRLIYYSQIVNDFQKGDIAEGYSVSREKKESFPLTVTSAQKNPTAFYLCASSIGGPQGANYGYTFGSGTRLTVV.

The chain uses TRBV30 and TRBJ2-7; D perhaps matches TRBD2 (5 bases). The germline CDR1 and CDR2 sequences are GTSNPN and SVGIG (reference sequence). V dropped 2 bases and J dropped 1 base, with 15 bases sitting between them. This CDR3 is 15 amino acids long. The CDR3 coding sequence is TGTGCCTGGAGTCCAAACGAGGGATGGTCCTACGAGCAGTACTTC. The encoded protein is CAWSPNEGWSYEQYF.

Here the CDR3 reads CASSLVRSISIGELFF. For the CDR3, the DNA is TGTGCCAGCAGCTTAGTCAGATCTATAAGTATCGGGGAGCTGTTTTTT. V usage is TRBV7-9 and J usage is TRBJ2-2; unclear D gene. V lost 1 base and J 7 bases, leaving 16 bases between the germline ends. The CDR3 runs 16 residues. CDR1 is SEHNR and CDR2 is FQNEAQ in the germline V gene (reference sequence).

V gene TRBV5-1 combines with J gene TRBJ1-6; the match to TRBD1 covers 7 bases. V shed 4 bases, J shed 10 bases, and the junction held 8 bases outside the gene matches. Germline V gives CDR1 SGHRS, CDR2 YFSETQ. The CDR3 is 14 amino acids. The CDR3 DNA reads TGCGCCAGCAGCCCAGGGGGAGGACGATCACCCCTCCACTTT. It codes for CASSPGGGRSPLHF. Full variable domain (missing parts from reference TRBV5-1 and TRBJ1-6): KAGVTQTPRYLIKTRGQQVTLSCSPISGHRSVSWYQQTPGQGLQFLFEYFSETQRNKGNFPGRFSGRQFSNSRSEMNVSTLELGDSALYLCASSPGGGRSPLHFGNGTRLTVT.

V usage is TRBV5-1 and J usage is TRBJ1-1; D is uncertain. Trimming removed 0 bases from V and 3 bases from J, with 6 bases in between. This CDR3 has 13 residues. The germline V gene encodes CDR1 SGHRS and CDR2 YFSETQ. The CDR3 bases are TGCGCCAGCAGCTTGGGGGAGGACACTGAAGCTTTCTTT. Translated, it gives CASSLGEDTEAFF.

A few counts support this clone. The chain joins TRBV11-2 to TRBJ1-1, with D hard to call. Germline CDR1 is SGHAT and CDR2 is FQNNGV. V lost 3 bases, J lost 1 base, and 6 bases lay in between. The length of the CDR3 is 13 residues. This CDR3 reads CASSLGANTEAFF. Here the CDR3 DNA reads TGTGCCAGCAGCTTGGGCGCGAACACTGAAGCTTTCTTT.

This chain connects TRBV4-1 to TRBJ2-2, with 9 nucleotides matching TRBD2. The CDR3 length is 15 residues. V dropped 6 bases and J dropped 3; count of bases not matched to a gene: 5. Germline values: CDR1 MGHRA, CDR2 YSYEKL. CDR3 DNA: TGCGCCAGCAGTTTAGCGGGAGACGACACCGGGGAGCTGTTTTTT. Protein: CASSLAGDDTGELFF.